This T cell receptor beta chain was found in a study of blood T cell repertoires in COVID-19. Enrolled through a virtual design, the participants were between 18 and 89 years of age and came from about two dozen US areas. In assigning cohorts, the study relied on participant-reported clinical history. Trimming removed 5 bases at V and 1 base at J, with 10 bases between. CDR3 length: 14 residues. Germline CDR1 reads SNHLY; CDR2 reads FYNNEI. Profiling relied on immunoSEQ multiplex PCR, and the TCRdb table lists in-frame clones only, not all of them. The sample records around 64,000 clones, about 66% being singletons.

The V gene is TRBV2, the J gene TRBJ2-3, with D possibly TRBD2 on 6 matching bases. This receptor was taken from a woman aged 55-75 years who had been exposed to COVID-19. Material for sequencing was PBMCs or T cells enriched from blood (not recorded which). CDR3 loop: CASSPGLRTDTQYF. CDR3 nucleotides: TGTGCCAGCAGTCCGGGACTCCGCACAGATACGCAGTATTTT.